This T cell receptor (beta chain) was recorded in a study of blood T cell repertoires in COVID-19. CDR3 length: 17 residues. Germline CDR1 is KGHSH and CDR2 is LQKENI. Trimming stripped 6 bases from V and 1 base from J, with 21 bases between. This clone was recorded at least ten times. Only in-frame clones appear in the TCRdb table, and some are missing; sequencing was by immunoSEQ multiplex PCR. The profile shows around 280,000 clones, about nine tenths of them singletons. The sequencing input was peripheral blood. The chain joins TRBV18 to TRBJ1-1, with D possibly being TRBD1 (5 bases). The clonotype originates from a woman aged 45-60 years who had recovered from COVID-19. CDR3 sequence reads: CASSTRAEWAANTEAFF. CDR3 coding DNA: TGTGCCAGCTCGACCAGGGCAGAGTGGGCGGCGAACACTGAAGCTTTCTTT.